These T cell receptor beta chains were read from a single sample in a study of T cell changes during pregnancy in multiple sclerosis. Using immunoSEQ multiplex PCR, the repertoire was profiled, and TCRdb retains in-frame clones only, with some absent. Of tens of thousands of clones listed, about 91% are singletons. The sequences come from CD8+ T cells from peripheral blood mononuclear cells, collected after pregnancy. The receptors stem from a female donor with multiple sclerosis, enrolled in a pregnancy study. The CDR3 runs from the conserved cysteine through the conserved F or W. A D gene is named only where the DNA matches it firmly. Some rows mark clone size as missing; the rest say once, few, many or name a class of expanded clone.

abundance: once
v_gene: TRBV7-9
j_gene: TRBJ2-2
d_gene: -
CDR3aa: CASGGERNTGELFF
CDR3nt: TGTGCCAGCGGAGGAGAGAGAAACACCGGGGAGCTGTTTTTT

abundance: -
v_gene: TRBV9
j_gene: TRBJ2-5
d_gene: -
CDR3aa: CASSVGRGLIETQYF
CDR3nt: TGTGCCAGCAGCGTAGGGCGGGGGCTGATAGAGACCCAGTACTTC

abundance: -
v_gene: TRBV5-1
j_gene: TRBJ1-1
d_gene: -
CDR3aa: CASSLNLANTEAFF
CDR3nt: TGCGCCAGCAGCTTGAATTTGGCGAACACTGAAGCTTTCTTT

abundance: -
v_gene: TRBV7-9
j_gene: TRBJ1-2
d_gene: -
CDR3aa: CASSLLTANYGYTF
CDR3nt: TGTGCCAGCAGCTTATTAACAGCTAACTATGGCTACACCTTC

abundance: -
v_gene: TRBV10-3
j_gene: TRBJ2-7
d_gene: TRBD1
CDR3aa: CAISESRRVGDRGIYEQYF
CDR3nt: TGTGCCATCAGTGAGTCGAGAAGAGTGGGAGACAGGGGAATCTACGAGCAGTACTTC

abundance: -
v_gene: TRBV2
j_gene: TRBJ1-1
d_gene: -
CDR3aa: CAIAQGRGTEAFF
CDR3nt: TGTGCCATCGCCCAGGGGAGAGGGACTGAAGCTTTCTTT

abundance: -
v_gene: TRBV7-6
j_gene: TRBJ2-7
d_gene: TRBD1
CDR3aa: CASSRTGGASNEQYF
CDR3nt: TGTGCCAGCAGCCGGACAGGGGGCGCGTCCAACGAGCAGTACTTC

abundance: -
v_gene: TRBV10-2
j_gene: TRBJ2-5
d_gene: -
CDR3aa: CASSASRGRETQYF
CDR3nt: TGCGCCAGCAGTGCTAGCAGGGGGAGGGAGACCCAGTACTTC

abundance: -
v_gene: TRBV27
j_gene: TRBJ2-1
d_gene: -
CDR3aa: CASTQKGYNEQFF
CDR3nt: TGTGCCAGCACCCAGAAGGGGTACAATGAGCAGTTCTTC

abundance: -
v_gene: TRBV9
j_gene: TRBJ2-2
d_gene: TRBD2
CDR3aa: CASSSPGLVVSGELFF
CDR3nt: TGTGCCAGCAGCTCACCGGGACTAGTGGTCTCCGGGGAGCTGTTTTTT

abundance: -
v_gene: TRBV27
j_gene: TRBJ2-1
d_gene: -
CDR3aa: CASSFRQEYNEQFF
CDR3nt: TGTGCCAGCAGTTTTAGACAGGAATACAATGAGCAGTTCTTC

abundance: -
v_gene: TRBV19
j_gene: TRBJ1-4
d_gene: TRBD1
CDR3aa: CASSIADRGGEKLFF
CDR3nt: TGTGCCAGTAGTATTGCGGACAGGGGAGGAGAAAAACTGTTTTTT

abundance: -
v_gene: TRBV10-3
j_gene: TRBJ1-1
d_gene: TRBD1
CDR3aa: CAISEGRLGQWNTEAFF
CDR3nt: TGTGCCATCAGTGAAGGGAGATTGGGACAGTGGAACACTGAAGCTTTCTTT

abundance: -
v_gene: TRBV10-2
j_gene: TRBJ1-5
d_gene: -
CDR3aa: CASNPTENQPQHF
CDR3nt: TGCGCCAGCAATCCGACGGAGAATCAGCCCCAGCATTTT

abundance: once
v_gene: TRBV10-3
j_gene: TRBJ1-1
d_gene: -
CDR3aa: CAINQAGIMNTEAFF
CDR3nt: TGTGCCATCAATCAGGCAGGGATCATGAACACTGAAGCTTTCTTT

abundance: -
v_gene: TRBV9
j_gene: TRBJ2-2
d_gene: -
CDR3aa: CASSFPGNGNRAGELFF
CDR3nt: TGTGCCAGCAGCTTCCCGGGGAACGGGAATAGGGCCGGGGAGCTGTTTTTT

abundance: few
v_gene: TRBV5-4
j_gene: TRBJ1-1
d_gene: TRBD1
CDR3aa: CASSLQGQTEAFF
CDR3nt: TGTGCCAGCAGCTTACAGGGGCAAACTGAAGCTTTCTTT

abundance: once
v_gene: TRBV7-9
j_gene: TRBJ2-1
d_gene: TRBD2
CDR3aa: CASSPAVASGSSVHEQFF
CDR3nt: TGTGCCAGCAGCCCCGCCGTGGCTAGCGGGAGCAGTGTCCATGAGCAGTTCTTC

abundance: -
v_gene: TRBV11-2
j_gene: TRBJ2-5
d_gene: -
CDR3aa: CASSFSPGKETQYF
CDR3nt: TGTGCCAGCAGCTTTTCCCCAGGGAAAGAGACCCAGTACTTC

abundance: -
v_gene: TRBV29-1
j_gene: TRBJ2-1
d_gene: -
CDR3aa: CSTYGNQVEQFF
CDR3nt: TGCAGCACCTACGGGAATCAAGTCGAGCAGTTCTTC

abundance: -
v_gene: TRBV5-1
j_gene: TRBJ2-7
d_gene: TRBD1
CDR3aa: CASSNGQGGTYEQYF
CDR3nt: TGCGCCAGCAGCAACGGACAGGGGGGGACCTACGAGCAGTACTTC

abundance: -
v_gene: TRBV23-1
j_gene: TRBJ1-1
d_gene: TRBD1
CDR3aa: CASSAALGQGEGNTEAFF
CDR3nt: TGCGCCAGCAGCGCCGCTCTAGGACAGGGCGAAGGAAACACTGAAGCTTTCTTT

abundance: once
v_gene: TRBV28
j_gene: TRBJ1-5
d_gene: TRBD1
CDR3aa: CASSLRTGMNQPQHF
CDR3nt: TGTGCCAGCAGTTTAAGGACAGGAATGAATCAGCCCCAGCATTTT

abundance: medium-sized
v_gene: TRBV19
j_gene: TRBJ2-1
d_gene: -
CDR3aa: CASSIGWGRDYNEQFF
CDR3nt: TGTGCCAGTAGTATAGGTTGGGGCAGGGACTACAATGAGCAGTTCTTC

abundance: -
v_gene: TRBV9
j_gene: TRBJ1-4
d_gene: TRBD1
CDR3aa: CASSARTGSNEKLFF
CDR3nt: TGTGCCAGCAGCGCCCGGACAGGTAGTAATGAAAAACTGTTTTTT

abundance: once
v_gene: TRBV27
j_gene: TRBJ2-4
d_gene: TRBD1
CDR3aa: CASWITGGRAKNIQYF
CDR3nt: TGTGCCAGTTGGATTACAGGGGGCCGTGCCAAAAACATTCAGTACTTC

abundance: -
v_gene: TRBV27
j_gene: TRBJ2-5
d_gene: -
CDR3aa: CASSLRHSQETQYF
CDR3nt: TGTGCCAGCAGTTTAAGACATTCCCAAGAGACCCAGTACTTC

abundance: -
v_gene: TRBV7-9
j_gene: TRBJ2-2
d_gene: TRBD1
CDR3aa: CASSFDRGISGELFF
CDR3nt: TGTGCCAGCAGCTTCGACAGGGGAATAAGCGGGGAGCTGTTTTTT

abundance: -
v_gene: TRBV7-9
j_gene: TRBJ1-3
d_gene: TRBD1
CDR3aa: CASSLRPGQGDENTIYF
CDR3nt: TGTGCCAGCAGCTTACGGCCGGGACAGGGGGACGAAAACACCATATATTTT

abundance: -
v_gene: TRBV7-9
j_gene: TRBJ2-1
d_gene: TRBD2
CDR3aa: CASSFLPGTSGNSYNEQFF
CDR3nt: TGTGCCAGCAGCTTTTTACCCGGGACTAGCGGGAACTCCTACAATGAGCAGTTCTTC

abundance: -
v_gene: TRBV27
j_gene: TRBJ1-2
d_gene: -
CDR3aa: CASSPGISYWGYTF
CDR3nt: TGTGCCAGCAGCCCGGGTATTTCCTATTGGGGCTACACCTTC

abundance: -
v_gene: TRBV2
j_gene: TRBJ2-7
d_gene: -
CDR3aa: CASNHQVDEQYF
CDR3nt: TGTGCCAGCAACCATCAGGTCGACGAGCAGTACTTC

abundance: -
v_gene: TRBV5-4
j_gene: TRBJ2-1
d_gene: -
CDR3aa: CASSLLYNEQFF
CDR3nt: TGTGCCAGCAGCCTCCTATACAATGAGCAGTTCTTC

abundance: few
v_gene: TRBV10-3
j_gene: TRBJ1-1
d_gene: -
CDR3aa: CAITGGGPEAFF
CDR3nt: TGTGCCATCACGGGAGGGGGACCTGAAGCTTTCTTT

abundance: -
v_gene: TRBV6-1
j_gene: TRBJ1-1
d_gene: TRBD1
CDR3aa: CASEEGTGVTEAFF
CDR3nt: TGTGCCAGCGAAGAGGGGACAGGGGTGACTGAAGCTTTCTTT

abundance: -
v_gene: TRBV11-1
j_gene: TRBJ2-3
d_gene: TRBD2
CDR3aa: CASSLSAGGTDTQYF
CDR3nt: TGTGCCAGCAGCTTATCAGCGGGAGGCACAGATACGCAGTATTTT

abundance: -
v_gene: TRBV30
j_gene: TRBJ1-4
d_gene: -
CDR3aa: CAWSERGFNEKLFF
CDR3nt: TGTGCCTGGAGCGAGAGGGGGTTTAATGAAAAACTGTTTTTT

abundance: -
v_gene: TRBV6-1
j_gene: TRBJ2-7
d_gene: -
CDR3aa: CASSEQRRRAIYEQYF
CDR3nt: TGTGCCAGCAGTGAACAACGACGCAGGGCCATCTACGAGCAGTACTTC

abundance: -
v_gene: TRBV7-8
j_gene: TRBJ2-5
d_gene: TRBD1
CDR3aa: CASSTRQGWETQYF
CDR3nt: TGTGCCAGCAGCACCCGACAGGGCTGGGAGACCCAGTACTTC

abundance: -
v_gene: TRBV20-1
j_gene: TRBJ1-2
d_gene: -
CDR3aa: CSARLSLGYTF
CDR3nt: TGCAGTGCTAGATTGAGTTTAGGCTACACCTTC

abundance: -
v_gene: TRBV21-1
j_gene: TRBJ1-1
d_gene: -
CDR3aa: CASNCDIEAFF
CDR3nt: TGTGCCAGCAACTGCGACATTGAAGCTTTCTTT

abundance: -
v_gene: TRBV15
j_gene: TRBJ2-7
d_gene: TRBD1
CDR3aa: CATSRGPHPRTGHSSYEQYF
CDR3nt: TGTGCCACCAGCAGGGGACCCCACCCTAGGACAGGGCATTCATCCTACGAGCAGTACTTC

abundance: -
v_gene: TRBV5-1
j_gene: TRBJ2-5
d_gene: TRBD1
CDR3aa: CASSWGLDRGVGETQYF
CDR3nt: TGCGCCAGCAGCTGGGGGTTGGACAGGGGAGTCGGGGAGACCCAGTACTTC

abundance: -
v_gene: TRBV21-1
j_gene: TRBJ1-4
d_gene: -
CDR3aa: CASSKGGGYEKLFF
CDR3nt: TGTGCCAGCAGCAAAGGTGGCGGGTATGAAAAACTGTTTTTT

abundance: -
v_gene: TRBV5-5
j_gene: TRBJ2-2
d_gene: -
CDR3aa: CASSLFIGDTGELFF
CDR3nt: TGTGCCAGCAGCTTGTTTATCGGTGACACCGGGGAGCTGTTTTTT

abundance: -
v_gene: TRBV30
j_gene: TRBJ2-7
d_gene: TRBD1
CDR3aa: CAWSDMTGAAQYF
CDR3nt: TGTGCCTGGAGCGACATGACAGGGGCGGCGCAGTACTTC

abundance: once
v_gene: TRBV7-9
j_gene: TRBJ2-3
d_gene: TRBD2
CDR3aa: CASSSSSGRYTQYF
CDR3nt: TGTGCCAGCAGCTCCTCTAGCGGGAGGTATACGCAGTATTTT

abundance: -
v_gene: TRBV21-1
j_gene: TRBJ1-3
d_gene: -
CDR3aa: CASSLQTSYSGNTIYF
CDR3nt: TGTGCCAGCAGCCTTCAGACAAGCTACTCTGGAAACACCATATATTTT

abundance: -
v_gene: TRBV5-1
j_gene: TRBJ1-2
d_gene: TRBD1
CDR3aa: CASSLSIDRGFDGYTF
CDR3nt: TGCGCCAGCAGCTTGTCTATCGACAGGGGTTTTGATGGCTACACCTTC

abundance: -
v_gene: TRBV5-1
j_gene: TRBJ2-7
d_gene: -
CDR3aa: CASSFRTGALYEQYF
CDR3nt: TGCGCCAGCAGCTTTCGCACAGGTGCACTCTACGAGCAGTACTTC

abundance: -
v_gene: TRBV4-1
j_gene: TRBJ1-4
d_gene: -
CDR3aa: CASSQSPAANEKLFF
CDR3nt: TGCGCCAGCAGCCAATCCCCAGCGGCTAATGAAAAACTGTTTTTT

abundance: -
v_gene: TRBV7-9
j_gene: TRBJ2-7
d_gene: -
CDR3aa: CASSPNDRSLPYEQYF
CDR3nt: TGTGCCAGCAGCCCTAACGACAGGTCGTTACCCTACGAGCAGTACTTC